This note documents a single T cell receptor (beta chain) sequence. These data originate in a study of blood T cell repertoires in COVID-19. As for the study in general: Samples taken during acute and convalescent COVID-19 were collected in the United States, Italy and Spain.

CDR1 and CDR2 from the germline V gene are SNHLY and FYNNEI. V was pared by 6 bases and J by 1 base, with 6 bases of the junction left unmatched. The CDR3 spans 14 residues. Authors' processing steps: Reference gene primer amplification gave nucleated cell count estimates. Libraries were prepared by immunoSEQ multiplex PCR; TCRdb keeps only in-frame clonotypes and omits some of them. D and trimming were read from the DNA, whereas the V and J calls and clone size are those reported in that table. The data show 200,000 to 250,000 clones, about 90% seen once. Sequencing input: PBMCs or T cells enriched from blood (not recorded which). This sequence was found in a woman aged 45 to 65 in a cohort exposed to, infected with or recovered from COVID-19 (not recorded which). The chain employs TRBV2 and TRBJ2-7, with TRBD1 matching 7 bases. In DNA form, the CDR3 reads TGTGCCAGCAGACCGGGACAGTTTTCCTACGAGCAGTACTTC. It specifies CASRPGQFSYEQYF. The full variable domain, completed using reference TRBV2 and TRBJ2-7, is EPEVTQTPSHQVTQMGQEVILRCVPISNHLYFYWYRQILGQKVEFLVSFYNNEISEKSEIFDDQFSVERPDGSNFTLKIRSTKLEDSAMYFCASRPGQFSYEQYFGPGTRLTVT.